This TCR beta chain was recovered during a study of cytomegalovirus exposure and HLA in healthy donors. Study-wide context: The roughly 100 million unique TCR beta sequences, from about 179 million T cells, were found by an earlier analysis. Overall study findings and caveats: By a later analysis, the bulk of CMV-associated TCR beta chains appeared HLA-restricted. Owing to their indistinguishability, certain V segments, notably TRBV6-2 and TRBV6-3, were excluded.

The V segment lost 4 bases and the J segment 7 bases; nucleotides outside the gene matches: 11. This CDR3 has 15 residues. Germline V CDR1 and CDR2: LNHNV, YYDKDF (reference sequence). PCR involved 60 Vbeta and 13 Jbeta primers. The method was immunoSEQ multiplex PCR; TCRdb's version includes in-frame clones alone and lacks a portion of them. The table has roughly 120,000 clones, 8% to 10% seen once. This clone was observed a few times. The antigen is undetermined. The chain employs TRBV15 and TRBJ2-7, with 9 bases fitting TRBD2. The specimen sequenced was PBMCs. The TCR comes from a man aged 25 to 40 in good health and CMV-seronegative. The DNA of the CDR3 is TGTGCCACCAGCAACCTGTTAGCGGGAGCTGGGGAGCAGTACTTC. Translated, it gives CATSNLLAGAGEQYF.